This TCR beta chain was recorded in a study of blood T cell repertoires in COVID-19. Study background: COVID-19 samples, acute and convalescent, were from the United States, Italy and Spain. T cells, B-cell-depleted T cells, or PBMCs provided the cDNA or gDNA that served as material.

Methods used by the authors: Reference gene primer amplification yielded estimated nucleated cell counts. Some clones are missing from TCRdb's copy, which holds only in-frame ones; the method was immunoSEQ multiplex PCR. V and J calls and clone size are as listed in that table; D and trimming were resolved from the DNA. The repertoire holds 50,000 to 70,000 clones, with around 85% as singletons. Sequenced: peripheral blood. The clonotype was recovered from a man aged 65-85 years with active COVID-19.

This chain's CDR3 is CASSSLRLSGNTIYF. CDR3 nucleotides: TGTGCCAGCAGTTCGCTGAGACTCTCTGGAAACACCATATATTTT. This chain connects TRBV6-5 to TRBJ1-3; no firm D call. The CDR3 consists of 15 residues. The V gene's germline CDR1 is MNHEY and CDR2 SVGAGI. V lost 4 bases and J lost 0, with 10 bases in between.